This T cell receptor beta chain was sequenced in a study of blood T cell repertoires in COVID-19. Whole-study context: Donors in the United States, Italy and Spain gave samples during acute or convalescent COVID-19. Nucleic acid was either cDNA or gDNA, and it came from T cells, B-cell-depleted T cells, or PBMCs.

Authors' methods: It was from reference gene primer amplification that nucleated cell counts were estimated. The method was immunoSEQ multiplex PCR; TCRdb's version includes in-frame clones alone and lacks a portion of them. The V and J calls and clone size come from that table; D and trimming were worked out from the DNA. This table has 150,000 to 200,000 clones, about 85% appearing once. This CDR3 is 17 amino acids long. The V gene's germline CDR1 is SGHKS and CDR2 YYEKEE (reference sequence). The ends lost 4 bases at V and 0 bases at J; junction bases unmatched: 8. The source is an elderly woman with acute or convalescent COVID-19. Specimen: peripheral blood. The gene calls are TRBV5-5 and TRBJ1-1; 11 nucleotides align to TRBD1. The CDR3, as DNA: TGTGCCAGCAGCCCTCGGACAGGGGGCCCCCTGAACACTGAAGCTTTCTTT. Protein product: CASSPRTGGPLNTEAFF.